This record concerns one T cell receptor beta chain sequence. These data come from a study of shared clonotypes between healthy human individuals. TCRdb's copy holds only in-frame clones and misses some; the assay was immunoSEQ multiplex PCR. The table lists fewer than 1.6 million clones, approximately 98.5% of them singletons. The V gene end was trimmed by 2 bases and the J gene end by 5 bases; junction bases not matched to a gene: 7. Germline CDR1 is SGHRS and CDR2 is YFSETQ. CDR3 size: 15 residues. This TCR was sampled from a man aged 25 to 45 in good health. V gene TRBV5-1 combines with J gene TRBJ2-5, with 9 bases matching TRBD2. The specimen sequenced was naive CD4+ T cells sorted from blood. Subset noted: CD45RA+ positively selected. As DNA, the CDR3 is TGCGCCAGCAGCTTCGAGCGGGAGGCGAGGGAGACCCAGTACTTC. This gives the protein CASSFEREARETQYF. The full variable domain, with the rest looked up from reference TRBV5-1 and TRBJ2-5, is KAGVTQTPRYLIKTRGQQVTLSCSPISGHRSVSWYQQTPGQGLQFLFEYFSETQRNKGNFPGRFSGRQFSNSRSEMNVSTLELGDSALYLCASSFEREARETQYFGPGTRLLVL.